What follows are 28 T cell receptor beta chains derived from one specimen sequenced in a study of cytomegalovirus exposure and HLA in healthy donors. The PCR employed 60 Vbeta primers together with 13 Jbeta primers. Some clones are missing from TCRdb's copy, which holds only in-frame ones; the method was immunoSEQ multiplex PCR. The sample consists of about 140,000 clones, around 75% of them appearing once. The specimen was PBMCs. The receptors derive from a woman younger than 45 in good health and CMV-seronegative.

This chain joins TRBV4-1 and TRBJ2-3; 9 nucleotides line up with TRBD2. V lost 1 base to trimming and J lost 1 base; unmatched junction nucleotides: 9. The CDR3 consists of 18 residues. In germline, CDR1 is MGHRA, CDR2 YSYEKL. The CDR3 DNA reads as TGCGCCAGCAGCCAAGCTCTAGCGGGGAACCGCCGCACAGATACGCAGTATTTT. Encoded protein: CASSQALAGNRRTDTQYF.

This sequence joins TRBV19 and TRBJ1-5; D uncertain. The germline gives CDR1 LNHDA, CDR2 SQIVND (reference sequence). The CDR3 consists of 13 residues. V was pared by 3 bases and J by 3 bases, with 6 bases between. CDR3 coding DNA: TGTGCCAGTAGTATGGCAGTCAATCAGCCCCAGCATTTT. Translation gives CASSMAVNQPQHF. Using reference TRBV19 and TRBJ1-5 for the parts outside the CDR3, the full variable domain is DGGITQSPKYLFRKEGQNVTLSCEQNLNHDAMYWYRQDPGQGLRLIYYSQIVNDFQKGDIAEGYSVSREKKESFPLTVTSAQKNPTAFYLCASSMAVNQPQHFGDGTRLSIL.

This rearrangement joins TRBV7-9 to TRBJ1-1; no firm D call. This CDR3 spans 14 amino acids. The V gene lost 6 bases and the J gene lost 7 bases, with 18 bases spanning the gap. The germline CDR1 and CDR2 sequences are SEHNR and FQNEAQ (reference sequence). The CDR3 here is CASSSRTDGIEAFF. CDR3 in DNA: TGTGCCAGCAGTTCGAGGACCGACGGGATTGAAGCTTTCTTT.

This chain links TRBV18 with TRBJ1-3; no firm D call. The V end was cut by 3 bases, the J end by 0 bases, with 12 bases between. The CDR3 loop spans 16 amino acids. CDR1 KGHSH and CDR2 LQKENI come from the germline V gene. CDR3 loop: CASSPSAESSGNTIYF. DNA for the CDR3: TGTGCCAGCTCACCGTCGGCGGAAAGCTCTGGAAACACCATATATTTT.

The chain couples TRBV9 to TRBJ2-3, with 10 bases fitting TRBD2. The CDR3 has 17 amino acids. Germline CDR1 reads SGDLS; CDR2 reads YYNGEE. Trimming removed 0 bases from V and 0 bases from J; junction bases left unmatched: 4. The CDR3 nucleotides are TGTGCCAGCAGCGTAGTGAGCGGGGGGGCGAGCACAGATACGCAGTATTTT. Amino acids: CASSVVSGGASTDTQYF.

The genes are TRBV9 and TRBJ2-2; D may be TRBD1 (6 bases). The V end was cut by 0 bases, the J end by 6 bases, with 12 bases between. The germline CDR1 and CDR2 sequences are SGDLS and YYNGEE. CDR3 length: 15 residues. The CDR3 region has the DNA TGTGCCAGCAGCGTAGACGTCAGGGGCGCCGGGGAGCTGTTTTTT. Amino acids: CASSVDVRGAGELFF.

This chain connects TRBV7-6 to TRBJ1-1, with D possibly being TRBD1 (5 bases). This CDR3 contains 15 residues. Germline V gene lookup returns CDR1 SGHVS and CDR2 FNYEAQ. Trimming pared 2 bases from V and 5 bases from J, leaving 15 bases between. The CDR3 DNA follows: TGTGCCAGCAGCTTACCGGCGCTTGCAGGGACTGAAGCTTTCTTT. Translated, it gives CASSLPALAGTEAFF.

CDR3 region: CAISASGGTYEQYV. Written as DNA, the CDR3 is TGTGCCATCAGTGCTAGCGGGGGCACCTACGAGCAGTACGTC. The gene calls are TRBV10-3 and TRBJ2-7; TRBD2 matches at 10 bases. Germline V gene data show CDR1 as ENHRY and CDR2 as SYGVKD. V shed 4 bases and J 2 bases; nucleotides not matched to a gene: 2. The CDR3 totals 14 residues.

The gene calls are TRBV10-3 and TRBJ2-1; 8 bases agree with TRBD2. After removal of 4 bases from V and 4 bases from J, the junction contained 9 bases not matched to a gene. The CDR3 runs to 16 residues. Germline CDR1 and CDR2: ENHRY and SYGVKD. CDR3 sequence reads: CAISGFGAGGYNEQFF. The CDR3 nucleotides are TGTGCCATCAGTGGATTCGGCGCGGGGGGATACAATGAGCAGTTCTTC.

V gene TRBV7-8 combines with J gene TRBJ2-7; D is unresolved. Trimming stripped 1 base from V and 9 bases from J, with 10 bases between. This CDR3 is 12 amino acids long. Germline values: CDR1 SGHVS, CDR2 FQNEAQ. Written as DNA, the CDR3 is TGTGCCAGCAGCTTAGGCGACATACGGCAGTACTTC. Encoded protein: CASSLGDIRQYF.

The DNA for the CDR3 is TGTGCCATCAGGGGGACAGGGGGCGAGCAGTACGTC. This codes for CAIRGTGGEQYV. The V call is TRBV10-3, the J call TRBJ2-7, with 11 bases that match TRBD1. This CDR3 region has 12 residues. Looked up from germline, CDR1 is ENHRY and CDR2 is SYGVKD. Trimming removed 6 bases from V and 6 bases from J; junction bases left unmatched: 1.

The chain links TRBV4-1 to TRBJ2-5; 7 bases agree with TRBD1. The CDR3 is made up of 15 amino acids. Losses at the gene ends were 1 base for V and 3 bases for J; bases not matched to a gene: 5. Germline lookup yields CDR1 MGHRA and CDR2 YSYEKL. CDR3 nucleotide sequence: TGCGCCAGCAGCCAAGGCCGACAGGGAAAAGAGACCCAGTACTTC. It codes for CASSQGRQGKETQYF.

The J gene is TRBJ1-2, the V gene TRBV2, with a possible D match to TRBD1 (5 bases). There are 16 residues in the CDR3. The V end lost 1 base, the J end lost 1 base, and 13 bases lay between the germline ends. Germline values: CDR1 SNHLY, CDR2 FYNNEI. The CDR3 DNA is TGTGCCAGCAGTGAAGGGGGGGGAATAAATAACTATGGCTACACCTTC. Protein product: CASSEGGGINNYGYTF.

The genes are TRBV19 and TRBJ2-5, with TRBD2 matching over 11 bases. The ends lost 3 bases at V and 5 bases at J; junction bases unmatched: 5. The CDR3 covers 15 residues. The germline V gene encodes CDR1 LNHDA and CDR2 SQIVND (reference sequence). The CDR3 protein is CASSIPGTSGETQYF. The CDR3 nucleotides read TGTGCCAGTAGTATTCCAGGGACTAGCGGCGAGACCCAGTACTTC.

This chain uses TRBV14 with TRBJ2-3; 11 bases are a match to TRBD1. Germline trimming cut 1 base from V and 4 bases from J; bases unmatched to any gene: 4. CDR3 length: 16 amino acids. Germline V CDR1 and CDR2: SGHDN, FVKESK. The CDR3 loop is CASSQGPGQGADTQYF. The CDR3 DNA follows: TGTGCCAGCAGCCAAGGACCGGGACAGGGGGCAGATACGCAGTATTTT.

The chain combines TRBV6-6 with TRBJ1-1; the match to TRBD1 covers 7 bases. The CDR3 has 13 residues. Germline V gene lookup returns CDR1 MNHNY and CDR2 SVGAGI (reference sequence). V lost 6 bases, J lost 3 bases, and 4 bases stayed unmatched. The CDR3 DNA sequence: TGTGCCAGCAGGCTTACAGGGGACACTGAAGCTTTCTTT. It codes for CASRLTGDTEAFF.

This chain uses TRBV9 with TRBJ2-5, with 12 bases identical to TRBD2. Germline assignment: CDR1 SGDLS and CDR2 YYNGEE. The CDR3 is made up of 15 amino acids. Losses at the gene ends were 3 bases for V and 4 bases for J; bases not matched to a gene: 4. Here the CDR3 DNA reads TGTGCCAGCAGCGCCATGACTAGCGGGGGAGAGACCCAGTACTTC. This codes for CASSAMTSGGETQYF.

The J gene is TRBJ1-5, the V gene TRBV2; D ambiguous. The CDR3 is made up of 15 amino acids. Looked up from germline, CDR1 is SNHLY and CDR2 is FYNNEI. Trimming took 4 bases from V and 4 from J, leaving 14 bases between them. The CDR3 reads CASSGGPAGNQPQHF. The CDR3 DNA reads as TGTGCCAGCAGTGGCGGTCCTGCGGGAAATCAGCCCCAGCATTTT. Full variable domain (rest looked up from reference TRBV2 and TRBJ1-5): EPEVTQTPSHQVTQMGQEVILRCVPISNHLYFYWYRQILGQKVEFLVSFYNNEISEKSEIFDDQFSVERPDGSNFTLKIRSTKLEDSAMYFCASSGGPAGNQPQHFGDGTRLSIL.

The V gene is TRBV6-6, the J gene TRBJ1-4, with 7 positions matching TRBD1. Trimming took 5 bases from V and 4 from J; bases not matched to a gene: 4. CDR1 MNHNY and CDR2 SVGAGI come from the germline V gene (reference sequence). The CDR3 sequence is 14 residues long. The CDR3 spells CASSQGQHNEKLFF. The CDR3 region has the DNA TGTGCCAGCAGTCAGGGACAGCATAATGAAAAACTGTTTTTT.

The gene calls are TRBV25-1 and TRBJ2-3, with TRBD2 identical over 9 bases. The V gene end was trimmed by 5 bases and the J gene end by 4 bases; junction bases not matched to a gene: 10. This CDR3 spans 16 amino acids. Germline V CDR1 and CDR2: MGHDK, SYGVNS. The CDR3 loop reads CASSSKRGVLADTQYF. Written as DNA, the CDR3 is TGTGCCAGCAGTTCCAAGCGGGGGGTTCTCGCAGATACGCAGTATTTT. Combining the CDR3 with reference TRBV25-1 and TRBJ2-3 gives the whole variable domain EADIYQTPRYLVIGTGKKITLECSQTMGHDKMYWYQQDPGMELHLIHYSYGVNSTEKGDLSSESTVSRIRTEHFPLTLESARPSHTSQYLCASSSKRGVLADTQYFGPGTRLTVL.

This chain joins TRBV11-2 and TRBJ2-2; possibly TRBD1 for D (6 bases). This CDR3 contains 17 residues. Trimming left V 1 base short and J 3 bases short, with 15 bases between. Germline CDR1 is SGHAT and CDR2 is FQNNGV. CDR3 DNA sequence: TGTGCCAGCAGCTTAGGTCCAGGGGTTGAGTACACCGGGGAGCTGTTTTTT. This translates into CASSLGPGVEYTGELFF.

This clone has only one observation. The chain links TRBV10-2 to TRBJ2-5; D is possibly TRBD2 (5 bases). The J call may be mistaken, given a closer DNA end match to TRBJ2-7. The CDR3 contains 13 residues. Per germline, CDR1 WSHSY and CDR2 SAAADI. CDR3 residues: CASPLYNGNEQYF. CDR3 nucleotide sequence: TGCGCCAGTCCTCTCTACAACGGGAACGAGCAGTACTTC.

This clone appeared a single time. The chain uses TRBV6-1 and TRBJ2-7, with D possibly matching TRBD1 (5 bases). There are 13 residues in the CDR3. Per germline, CDR1 MNHNS and CDR2 SASEGT. Trimming pared 6 bases from V and 0 bases from J, leaving 9 bases between. CDR3 amino acids: CASRPTASYEQYF. The CDR3 DNA sequence: TGTGCCAGCAGACCGACAGCCTCCTACGAGCAGTACTTC.

The genes are TRBV7-8 and TRBJ2-7, with TRBD1 as a possible D gene (5 bases). Germline CDR1 and CDR2: SGHVS and FQNEAQ. The CDR3 sequence is 13 residues long. Trimming took 7 bases from V and 2 from J, leaving 12 bases between them. CDR3 residues: CASKLGPAYEQYF. CDR3 bases: TGTGCCAGCAAGCTGGGGCCGGCCTACGAGCAGTACTTC.

The chain's CDR3 is CASSLDSGTGTGNTIYF. The DNA of the CDR3 is TGCGCCAGCAGCTTGGATTCCGGGACAGGGACAGGAAACACCATATATTTT. This chain joins TRBV5-1 and TRBJ1-3; 9 bases are shared with TRBD1. This CDR3 is built from 17 residues. Germline values: CDR1 SGHRS, CDR2 YFSETQ. V was clipped by 0 bases and J by 4 bases; unmatched bases: 8.

The chain combines TRBV10-3 with TRBJ2-7, with 9 nucleotides matching TRBD1. V lost 6 bases to trimming and J lost 3 bases; unmatched junction nucleotides: 3. This CDR3 has 13 residues. In germline, CDR1 is ENHRY, CDR2 SYGVKD. The CDR3 nucleotides read TGTGCCATCAGACCGGGACAGGGCTACGAGCAGTACTTC. It codes for CAIRPGQGYEQYF.

This clone was found a few times. V is TRBV2 and J is TRBJ1-5, with TRBD1 identical over 12 bases. CDR3 length: 15 residues. Looked up from germline, CDR1 is SNHLY and CDR2 is FYNNEI. The V gene end was trimmed by 3 bases and the J gene end by 5 bases; junction bases not matched to a gene: 2. The CDR3 DNA sequence: TGTGCCAGCAGTGAGGGGACAGGGGGCTATCAGCCCCAGCATTTT. Its translation: CASSEGTGGYQPQHF. Variable domain in full (rest from reference TRBV2 and TRBJ1-5): EPEVTQTPSHQVTQMGQEVILRCVPISNHLYFYWYRQILGQKVEFLVSFYNNEISEKSEIFDDQFSVERPDGSNFTLKIRSTKLEDSAMYFCASSEGTGGYQPQHFGDGTRLSIL.

The V gene is TRBV7-2, the J gene TRBJ2-3; possible D gene TRBD1, 8 bases. The V end was cut by 1 base, the J end by 1 base, with 15 bases between. CDR3 length: 17 amino acids. Germline V gene sequence: CDR1 SGHTA, CDR2 FQGNSA. CDR3 in DNA: TGTGCCAGCAGCTTAGTAGGAGCGGGACAGGGCACAGATACGCAGTATTTT. Amino acid sequence: CASSLVGAGQGTDTQYF.